The present T cell receptor beta chain was sequenced within a study of OX40 agonist ivuxolimab in advanced cancers. The CDR3 contains 16 residues. V shed 4 bases, J shed 1 base, and the junction held 6 bases outside the gene matches. Germline CDR1 and CDR2: MDHEN and SYDVKM. Clones were sequenced by immunoSEQ multiplex PCR, and TCRdb holds only the in-frame ones, with some missing. Of 40,000 to 55,000 clones listed, approximately 88% were seen once; the top ten hold 3.4%. This clone showed up just once. This TCR was sampled from an adult with an advanced solid tumor such as melanoma, head and neck, liver or kidney cancer. This chain uses TRBV28 with TRBJ2-7, with 11 bases fitting TRBD1. This sample comprised CD4+ or CD8+ T cells sorted from blood, obtained in a trial of the OX40 agonist ivuxolimab. The DNA for the CDR3 is TGTGCCAGCAGTTCAAACCGGGACAGGGGGTCCTACGAGCAGTACTTC. This encodes CASSSNRDRGSYEQYF. Supplemented by reference TRBV28 and TRBJ2-7, the full variable domain reads DVKVTQSSRYLVKRTGEKVFLECVQDMDHENMFWYRQDPGLGLRLIYFSYDVKMKEKGDIPEGYSVSREKKERFSLILESASTNQTSMYLCASSSNRDRGSYEQYFGPGTRLTVT.